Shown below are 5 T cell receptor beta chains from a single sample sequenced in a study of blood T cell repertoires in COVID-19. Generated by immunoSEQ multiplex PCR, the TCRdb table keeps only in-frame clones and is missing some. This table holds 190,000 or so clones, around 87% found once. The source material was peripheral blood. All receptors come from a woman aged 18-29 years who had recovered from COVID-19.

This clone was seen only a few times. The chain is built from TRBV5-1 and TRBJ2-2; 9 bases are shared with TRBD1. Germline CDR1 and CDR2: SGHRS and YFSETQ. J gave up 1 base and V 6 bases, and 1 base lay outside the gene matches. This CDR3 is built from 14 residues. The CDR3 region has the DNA TGCGCCAGCACGGGACAGGGGAACACCGGGGAGCTGTTTTTT. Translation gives CASTGQGNTGELFF.

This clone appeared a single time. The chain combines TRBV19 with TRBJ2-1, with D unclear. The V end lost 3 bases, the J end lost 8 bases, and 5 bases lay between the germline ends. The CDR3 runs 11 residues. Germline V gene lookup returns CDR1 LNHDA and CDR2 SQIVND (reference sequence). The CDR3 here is CASSISHEQFF. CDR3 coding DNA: TGTGCCAGTAGTATCTCCCATGAGCAGTTCTTC.

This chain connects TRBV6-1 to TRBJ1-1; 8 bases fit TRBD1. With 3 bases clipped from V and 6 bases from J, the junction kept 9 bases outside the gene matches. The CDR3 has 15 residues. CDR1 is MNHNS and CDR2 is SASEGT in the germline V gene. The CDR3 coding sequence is TGTGCCAGCAGTGATGTTACAGGGGGAGATCCTGAAGCTTTCTTT. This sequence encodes CASSDVTGGDPEAFF.

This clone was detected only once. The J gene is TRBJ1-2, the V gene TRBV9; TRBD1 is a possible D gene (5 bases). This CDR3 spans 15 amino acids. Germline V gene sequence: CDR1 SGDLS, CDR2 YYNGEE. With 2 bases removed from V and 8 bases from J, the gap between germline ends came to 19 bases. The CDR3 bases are TGTGCCAGCAGCGTCCTTGACAGAAAAGTAGGGGGCTACACCTTC. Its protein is CASSVLDRKVGGYTF.

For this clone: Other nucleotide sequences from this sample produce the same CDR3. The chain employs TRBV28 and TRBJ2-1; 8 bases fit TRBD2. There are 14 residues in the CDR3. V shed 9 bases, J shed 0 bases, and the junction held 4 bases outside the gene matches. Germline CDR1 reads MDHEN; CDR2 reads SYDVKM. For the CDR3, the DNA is TGTGCCAGTACGGGACTAGACTCCTACAATGAGCAGTTCTTC. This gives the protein CASTGLDSYNEQFF.